This T cell receptor (beta chain) is from a study of blood T cells in healthy people across ages (dated by TCRdb to the mid-2010s). A note on the overall study: Template switching captured roughly one uniquely barcoded TCR beta cDNA molecule per two T cells in model experiments. To track age-related changes in TCR beta repertoire diversity, the study relied on deep sequencing normalized with unique cDNA molecular identifiers. The donors were divided into four age groups: young (average approximately 16 years), middle-aged (about 40), aged (roughly 60) and long-lived (about 80). To avoid experimental bias, donors of different ages were distributed randomly across sequencing lanes. Two additional independent replicas of 1 million unique cDNA reads from the same blood draw were analyzed for two donors (one aged 18 to 30 and one aged 80 or older). Results the study describes overall, beyond this receptor: As age increased, observed TCR beta diversity per million T cells dropped in a roughly linear way, and a significant reduction was already evident by age 40. Estimates of total diversity based on one million sequenced T cells were considered lower bounds and underestimates. Because donor CMV infection status was unknown, age-related changes in expanded clonotypes were potentially confounded. A strong correlation was found between observed TCR beta diversity and the percentage of naive T cells measured by flow cytometry. Because profiling used bulk unsorted PBMCs, naive and antigen-experienced compartments could not be compared conclusively. The long-lived group showed more naive CD4+ T cells, fewer expanded clones and increased TCR diversity than the aged group, suggesting age selection.

This clonotype has only a few counts. The antigen this receptor binds is unknown. It has no much larger one-base neighbor in the sample; base qualities were not kept. Libraries were constructed by 5' RACE. The instrument was an Illumina HiSeq 2500. A second PCR of about 7 to 12 cycles was performed with a sample-barcoded 5' primer and a J-beta primer mix. A unique molecular identifier was introduced onto each TCR beta cDNA molecule by a template-switch 5' adaptor carrying 12 random nucleotides. Each sample yielded at least 2.5 million CDR3-containing paired-end reads. All of the RNA was converted into first-strand cDNA using the Mint cDNA synthesis kit, with a TRBC-specific oligonucleotide serving as the primer. Following uracil-DNA glycosylase treatment, all cDNA underwent a first 18-cycle PCR with the universal primers M1SS and BC2_uni_R. Per the source publication's procedure: For normalization, 1 million high-quality reads were randomly selected from each sample, with every read carrying a distinct molecular identifier. Reads with shared molecular identifiers were discarded instead of being binned into consensus sequences. MiTCR, with a Q25 quality threshold and the strictest error-elimination algorithm, was used for CDR3 identification, clonotype clustering and error correction. Lower-bound total TCR beta diversity was estimated with a nonparametric unseen species model using Euler transformation. Starting from the raw public reads, TCRdb applied fastp trimming at Q25, assembled clones with MiXCR and retained in-frame beta chains. Duplicate CDR3 protein sequences are folded into a single record with the most common DNA and genes. TCRdb's processing, not the authors' own work, is the source of the V and J calls. For this sample the table gives 780,000 or so distinct CDR3 sequences, of which less than 70% were detected only once. The biggest ten clones account for around 41% of the sample.

The CDR3 holds 13 amino acids from the cysteine to the phenylalanine. CDR3 DNA only is kept here, 39 bases in frame from base 1. Trimming takes 5 bases from V and 14 bases from J, and the germline ends sit 20 bases apart. CDR1 and CDR2, looked up from the germline V gene, are SGHTA and FQGNSA. The approximately 40 donors, aged 6 to 90 years, were systemically healthy Caucasian individuals from Russia. Each donor gave about 11 milliliters of peripheral blood, drawn into EDTA-treated Vacutainer tubes. Ficoll-Paque density-gradient centrifugation was used to isolate PBMCs, with at least 6.5 million per sample. Total RNA, at least 5 micrograms per sample, was extracted from PBMCs with Trizol reagent. For every donor, flow cytometry on a PBMC aliquot measured the percentage of naive CD45RAhigh/CD27high T cells.

The clonotype originates from an elderly man in good health. The rearrangement joined TRBV7-2 to TRBJ2-3, with the D gene call left open. Sequencing input: blood. The CDR3 reads CASSPAVGGYAYF. The sequenced DNA: TGTGCCAGCAGCCCCGCCGTCGGTGGATACGCGTATTTT.